The 5 T cell receptor beta chains below all came from one sample that was sequenced in a study of blood T cell repertoires in COVID-19. Here immunoSEQ multiplex PCR was the method, and the copy in TCRdb shows in-frame clones only, minus some. Of approximately 300,000 clones listed, approximately 91% are singletons. The specimen sequenced was PBMCs or T cells enriched from blood (not recorded which). Receptors were obtained from a woman younger than 45 who had been exposed to COVID-19.

The V gene is TRBV28, the J gene TRBJ1-2; 10 bases are a match to TRBD1. Trimming at V came to 1 base and at J to 3 bases, leaving 8 bases not matched to a gene. The CDR3 runs 17 residues. CDR1 and CDR2 from the germline V gene are MDHEN and SYDVKM. This chain's CDR3 is CASSLFGTGANYYGYTF. The CDR3 bases are TGTGCCAGCAGTTTATTTGGGACAGGGGCGAACTACTATGGCTACACCTTC.

This chain joins TRBV4-1 and TRBJ1-5; 8 nucleotides align to TRBD1. The ends lost 3 bases at V and 4 bases at J; junction bases unmatched: 8. The CDR3 runs to 16 residues. The V gene's germline CDR1 is MGHRA and CDR2 YSYEKL. CDR3: CASSHPRTGLNQPQHF. In DNA form, the CDR3 reads TGCGCCAGCAGCCATCCTAGGACAGGGTTAAATCAGCCCCAGCATTTT.

The V and J genes are TRBV7-9 and TRBJ1-2; no firm D call. This CDR3 has 15 residues. Per germline, CDR1 SEHNR and CDR2 FQNEAQ (reference sequence). V gave up 1 base and J gave up 2 bases, with 11 bases separating them. This CDR3 is CASSLVVAANYGYTF. Here the CDR3 DNA reads TGTGCCAGCAGCTTAGTAGTGGCAGCGAACTATGGCTACACCTTC.

The chain is built from TRBV19 and TRBJ1-6; TRBD1 aligns across 7 bases. The CDR3 is made up of 15 amino acids. V gave up 6 bases and J gave up 4 bases; unmatched junction bases: 6. Germline assignment: CDR1 LNHDA and CDR2 SQIVND (reference sequence). The CDR3, as DNA: TGTGCCAGTAGGGACAGACAGGGATATAATTCACCCCTCCACTTT. This encodes CASRDRQGYNSPLHF. Full variable domain (remainder filled in from reference TRBV19 and TRBJ1-6): DGGITQSPKYLFRKEGQNVTLSCEQNLNHDAMYWYRQDPGQGLRLIYYSQIVNDFQKGDIAEGYSVSREKKESFPLTVTSAQKNPTAFYLCASRDRQGYNSPLHFGNGTRLTVT.

This sequence joins TRBV2 and TRBJ1-2; the match to TRBD1 covers 11 bases. Per the germline V gene, CDR1 is SNHLY and CDR2 is FYNNEI. This CDR3 has 15 residues. J lost 6 bases, V lost 7 bases, and 10 bases had no gene match. CDR3 loop: CASIQGQGVRNGYTF. CDR3 DNA sequence: TGTGCCAGCATTCAGGGACAGGGGGTTAGGAATGGCTACACCTTC.